Each of the 23 T cell receptor beta chains below was sequenced from the same sample in a study of Graves' ophthalmopathy and Graves' hyperthyroidism. RNA transcripts provided the template for amplifying TCR beta CDR3 regions. Second-round multiplex PCR followed a first-round RT-PCR using HTBI primers. One entry per CDR3 protein, called by TCRdb with MiXCR from the multiplex PCR reads. This sample yields about 550,000 distinct CDR3 sequences, of which about two fifths are seen a single time; over 3.5% belongs to the top ten. Sequenced material: peripheral blood or thyroid tissue (not recorded which). All receptors come from an adult man with Graves' hyperthyroidism.

At least ten counts were recorded for this clonotype. The genes are TRBV7-2 and TRBJ2-5, with D possibly being TRBD1 (5 bases). V was clipped by 2 bases and J by 5 bases, with 9 bases between them. Per the germline V gene, CDR1 is SGHTA and CDR2 is FQGNSA. CDR3 length equals 13 residues. CDR3 loop: CASSLKWGETQYF. CDR3 bases: TGTGCCAGCAGCTTAAAATGGGGCGAGACCCAGTACTTC.

The genes are TRBV5-1 and TRBJ2-7; 8 nucleotides align to TRBD2. Per germline, CDR1 SGHRS and CDR2 YFSETQ. Trimming took 0 bases from V and 5 from J; bases not matched to a gene: 7. CDR3 length: 15 residues. The CDR3 region has the DNA TGCGCCAGCAGCTTGGAGCCGGGACTAGTTAACGAGCAGTACTTC. Its translation is CASSLEPGLVNEQYF.

Concerning this clonotype itself: Possible read error: a much larger clone is one base away. The CDR3 DNA follows: TGCAACGTTGACTCAGGGGGGACCCTCCACTTT. It specifies CNVDSGGTLHF. The rearrangement joins TRBV29-1 to TRBJ1-6, with TRBD1 matching over 7 bases. The CDR3 spans 11 residues. CDR1 is SQVTM and CDR2 is ANQGSEA in the germline V gene.

With regard to this clonotype: A much bigger clone sits one base away, suggesting this may be a read error. The V call is TRBV7-9, the J call TRBJ2-5; 9 nucleotides agree with TRBD2. This CDR3 has 16 amino acids. CDR1 and CDR2 from the germline V gene are SEHNR and FQNEAQ (reference sequence). With V trimmed by 7 bases and J by 9 bases, 18 bases remained unmatched. Here the CDR3 reads CASTRSGGGAMEAQYF. The CDR3 region has the DNA TGTGCCAGCACCCGTTCTGGCGGGGGGGCCATGGAGGCCCAGTACTTC.

This clonotype was seen repeatedly, ten times or more. This chain connects TRBV12-3 or TRBV12-4 to TRBJ1-1; D might be TRBD1 (5 bases). Between the trimmed V and J ends, which lost 5 bases and 0 bases, there was a span of 10 bases. The CDR3 consists of 14 residues. CDR3 sequence: CASSGGALNTEAFF. The CDR3, as DNA: TGTGCCAGCAGTGGGGGTGCCCTGAACACTGAAGCTTTCTTT.

The chain joins TRBV7-9 to TRBJ1-1; possibly TRBD1 for D (5 bases). V was shortened by 0 bases and J by 11 bases, with 13 bases between the two germline ends. The CDR3 runs 13 residues. Germline CDR1 SEHNR, CDR2 FQNEAQ (reference sequence). CDR3 DNA sequence: TGTGCCAGCAGCTTAGCTGGGGGACTATGGGCTTTCTTT. As protein: CASSLAGGLWAFF.

The chain has TRBV29-1 and TRBJ2-1; possible D gene TRBD1, 6 bases. CDR3 length: 12 amino acids. CDR1 is SQVTM and CDR2 is ANQGSEA in the germline V gene. V lost 4 bases and J 4 bases, leaving 8 bases between the germline ends. CDR3 sequence reads: CSVGDNYNEQFF. The CDR3 DNA reads TGCAGCGTTGGGGACAATTACAATGAGCAGTTCTTC.

This clonotype was observed at least ten times. The chain combines TRBV24-1 with TRBJ1-5; no definite D call. The germline V gene encodes CDR1 KGHDR and CDR2 SFDVKD. The length of the CDR3 is 14 residues. V was pared by 2 bases and J by 5 bases, with 9 bases between. This CDR3 is CATSDSDGYQPQHF. The CDR3 bases are TGTGCCACCAGTGATTCGGACGGTTATCAGCCCCAGCATTTT.

In its sample, this clonotype was seen many times. V usage is TRBV19 and J usage is TRBJ2-2; D perhaps matches TRBD2 (6 bases). This CDR3 is 18 amino acids long. Trimming left V 1 base short and J 3 bases short, with 18 bases between. Germline CDR1 and CDR2: LNHDA and SQIVND (reference sequence). CDR3 bases: TGTGCCAGTAGTATAGGAAGGGGAATAGCGGAGGACACCGGGGAGCTGTTTTTT. Protein sequence: CASSIGRGIAEDTGELFF.

In this sample, this clonotype turned up many times. The V call is TRBV7-6, the J call TRBJ2-5, with D uncertain. The germline gives CDR1 SGHVS, CDR2 FNYEAQ. This CDR3 spans 12 amino acids. Deletions cut 5 bases from V and 5 bases from J, with 9 bases between. The CDR3 sequence: CASSPHGETQYF. The CDR3 DNA follows: TGTGCCAGCAGCCCCCACGGGGAGACCCAGTACTTC.

This chain uses TRBV7-8 with TRBJ2-7; D not resolved. The tail of the sequence fits TRBJ2-1 better, so the J call may be wrong. The CDR3 is 12 residues long. Germline CDR1 reads SGHVS; CDR2 reads FQNEAQ. The CDR3 DNA follows: TGTGCCAGCAGCTTAGATATAGCCGAGCAGTTCTTC. This gives the protein CASSLDIAEQFF.

The chain uses TRBV6-5 and TRBJ2-7; 15 nucleotides agree with TRBD2. Germline V gives CDR1 MNHEY, CDR2 SVGAGI. This CDR3 has 15 amino acids. After removal of 5 bases from V and 3 bases from J, the junction contained 2 bases not matched to a gene. The CDR3, as DNA: TGTGCCAGCAGTGGGACTAGCGGGAGGTTCTACGAGCAGTACTTC. It specifies CASSGTSGRFYEQYF.

The gene calls are TRBV18 and TRBJ1-1, with no clear D. Germline V gene data show CDR1 as KGHSH and CDR2 as LQKENI. Trimming stripped 2 bases from V and 1 base from J, with 8 bases between. The CDR3 loop spans 14 amino acids. CDR3 in amino acids: CASSPGMPNTEAFF. The CDR3 DNA reads TGTGCCAGCTCACCAGGAATGCCGAACACTGAAGCTTTCTTT. Variable domain in full (rest from reference TRBV18 and TRBJ1-1): NAGVMQNPRHLVRRRGQEARLRCSPMKGHSHVYWYRQLPEEGLKFMVYLQKENIIDESGMPKERFSAEFPKEGPSILRIQQVVRGDSAAYFCASSPGMPNTEAFFGQGTRLTVV.

The chain has TRBV12-3 or TRBV12-4 and TRBJ2-5; TRBD1 or TRBD2 may be the D gene (5 bases each). With 6 bases removed from V and 4 bases from J, the gap between germline ends came to 18 bases. The CDR3 runs to 15 residues. CDR3 DNA sequence: TGTGCCAGCAGCGCCTCCTACGGGGCCAGAGAGACCCAGTACTTC. Its protein product is CASSASYGARETQYF.

The V and J genes are TRBV6-1 and TRBJ1-1; D is unresolved. CDR1 is MNHNS and CDR2 is SASEGT in the germline V gene. The CDR3 runs to 15 residues. V lost 7 bases and J lost 0, with 15 bases in between. The CDR3 DNA reads as TGTGCCAGCAACCGAATTCCTTACATGAACACTGAAGCTTTCTTT. This gives the protein CASNRIPYMNTEAFF.

This clonotype showed up many times. V is TRBV20-1 and J is TRBJ2-7, with D unclear. V lost 1 base, J lost 2 bases, and 9 bases lay in between. CDR1 is DFQATT, CDR2 SNEGSKA, per germline (reference sequence). This CDR3 region has 13 residues. The CDR3 region has the DNA TGCAGTGCTAGAGGTTCAGTTACCTACGAGCAGTACTTC. This translates into CSARGSVTYEQYF.

This clonotype was observed at least ten times. V usage is TRBV29-1 and J usage is TRBJ2-5; D possibly matches TRBD1 or TRBD2 (6 bases each). The CDR3 is 13 residues long. Trimming left V 4 bases short and J 4 bases short, with 13 bases between. Per the germline V gene, CDR1 is SQVTM and CDR2 is ANQGSEA. As DNA, the CDR3 is TGCAGCGTTGGATGGGGGGCGGGAGAGACCCAGTACTTC. This encodes CSVGWGAGETQYF.

Worth noting for this clonotype: With a much larger clone just one base away, this may be a read error. This chain links TRBV7-9 with TRBJ2-7; TRBD2 aligns across 8 bases. The CDR3 is made up of 15 amino acids. The germline V gene encodes CDR1 SEHNR and CDR2 FQNEAQ (reference sequence). CDR3 protein: CAGSPSGGGSYEQYF. CDR3 sequence (DNA): TGTGCCGGCAGCCCCTCGGGCGGGGGGTCCTACGAGCAGTACTTC.

This clonotype showed up many times. The chain links TRBV19 to TRBJ1-5; no clear D. CDR1 is LNHDA, CDR2 SQIVND, per germline (reference sequence). The CDR3 has 15 amino acids. Between the trimmed V and J ends, which lost 2 bases and 2 bases, there was a span of 10 bases. DNA of the CDR3: TGTGCCAGTAGTATAAACGCTCCGGGCAATCAGCCCCAGCATTTT. Translating gives CASSINAPGNQPQHF. The full variable domain, in which reference TRBV19 and TRBJ1-5 provide the parts outside the CDR3, is DGGITQSPKYLFRKEGQNVTLSCEQNLNHDAMYWYRQDPGQGLRLIYYSQIVNDFQKGDIAEGYSVSREKKESFPLTVTSAQKNPTAFYLCASSINAPGNQPQHFGDGTRLSIL.

This clonotype came up many times. The V gene is TRBV28, the J gene TRBJ1-2; no firm D call. This CDR3 is built from 15 residues. The germline V gene encodes CDR1 MDHEN and CDR2 SYDVKM. V lost 2 bases, J lost 1 base, and 11 bases lay in between. CDR3 bases: TGTGCCAGCAGTTTAAGGATAGGGATTAACTATGGCTACACCTTC. Amino acid sequence: CASSLRIGINYGYTF.

The rearrangement joins TRBV3-1 to TRBJ2-7; TRBD1 matches 9 bases. The CDR3 contains 15 residues. V shed 4 bases and J 4 bases; nucleotides not matched to a gene: 8. Per germline, CDR1 LGHDT and CDR2 YNNKEL (reference sequence). As DNA, the CDR3 is TGTGCCAGCAGCCGACCCGGACAGGGGAGGTACGAGCAGTACTTC. Its protein product is CASSRPGQGRYEQYF.

This clonotype was recorded at least ten times. The genes are TRBV12-3 or TRBV12-4 and TRBJ1-4; 9 bases are shared with TRBD1. There are 14 residues in the CDR3. Trimming at V came to 8 bases and at J to 7 bases, leaving 8 bases not matched to a gene. In nucleotides, the CDR3 is TGTGCCAGCCGACGACAGGGGGAAGGTGAAAAACTGTTTTTT. Amino acid sequence: CASRRQGEGEKLFF.

This chain connects TRBV12-3 or TRBV12-4 to TRBJ2-7, with TRBD1 matching 8 bases. The CDR3 is 14 residues long. J was trimmed by 5 bases and V by 5 bases; bases with no gene match: 8. The CDR3 loop reads CASSATGTGHEQYF. The DNA of the CDR3 is TGTGCCAGCAGTGCAACGGGGACAGGACACGAGCAGTACTTC.